This TCR beta chain was documented in a study of OX40 agonist ivuxolimab in advanced cancers. Study overall: Intravenous ivuxolimab was administered to patients every 2 weeks at 0.01 to 10 mg/kg. Of mixed ages from about 20 to 80 and averaging about 56 years, the group was 65% to 85% male. The diagnoses of dose-escalation patients were hepatocellular carcinoma, melanoma, renal cell or head and neck cancer.

Deletions cut 4 bases from V and 6 bases from J, with 9 bases between. CDR3 length equals 12 residues. Per the germline V gene, CDR1 is MGHDK and CDR2 is SYGVNS. Comment on this clone: Its antigen remains unknown.

TCRdb's copy holds only in-frame clones and misses some; the assay was immunoSEQ multiplex PCR. The data contain some 86,000 clones, about 94% of them singletons. Study conclusions and caveats: Doses of 0.1 to 3.0 mg/kg were accompanied by clonal expansion of CD4+ and CD8+ blood T cells by week 6.

This sequence was found in an adult with an advanced solid tumor such as melanoma, head and neck, liver or kidney cancer. This sequence joins TRBV25-1 and TRBJ1-2; D not certain. The sequencing here drew on CD4+ or CD8+ T cells sorted from blood, taken in a trial of the OX40 agonist ivuxolimab. CDR3 coding DNA: TGTGCCAGCAGTGGCCGTGCAGATGGCTACACCTTC. Amino acids: CASSGRADGYTF.